This T cell receptor beta chain was recorded in a study of T cells in localized non-small cell lung cancer. The assay was immunoSEQ multiplex PCR, and TCRdb's table has in-frame clones only and misses some. The profile shows about 72,000 clones, roughly 86% of them singletons. Per the germline V gene, CDR1 is SEHNR and CDR2 is FQNEAQ (reference sequence). Trimming removed 5 bases at V and 5 bases at J, with 15 bases between. CDR3 size: 14 residues. The J gene is TRBJ1-1, the V gene TRBV7-9; D is possibly TRBD1 (5 bases). This sequence originates from a female donor aged 60 or older with stage I lung adenocarcinoma. The source material was peripheral blood, sampled before any cancer treatment. Here the CDR3 DNA reads TGTGCCAGCAGCGGTGATTCGGGGGAAACTGAAGCTTTCTTT. Residues: CASSGDSGETEAFF.